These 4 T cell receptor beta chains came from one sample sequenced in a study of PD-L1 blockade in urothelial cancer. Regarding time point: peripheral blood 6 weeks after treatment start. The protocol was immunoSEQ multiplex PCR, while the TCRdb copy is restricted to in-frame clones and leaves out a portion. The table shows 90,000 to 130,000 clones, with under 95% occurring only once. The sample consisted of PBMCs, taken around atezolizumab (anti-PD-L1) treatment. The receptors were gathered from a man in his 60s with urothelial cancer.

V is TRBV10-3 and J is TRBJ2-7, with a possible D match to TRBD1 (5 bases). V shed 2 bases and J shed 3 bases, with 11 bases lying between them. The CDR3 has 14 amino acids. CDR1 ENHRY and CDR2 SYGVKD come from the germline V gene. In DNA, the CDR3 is TGTGCCATCAGTGAGGGACAAGGCCTCTACGAGCAGTACTTC. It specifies CAISEGQGLYEQYF.

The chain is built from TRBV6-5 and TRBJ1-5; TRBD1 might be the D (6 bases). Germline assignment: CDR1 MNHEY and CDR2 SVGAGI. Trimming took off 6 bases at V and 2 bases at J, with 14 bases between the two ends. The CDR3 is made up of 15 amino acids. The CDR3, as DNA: TGTGCCAGCAGAGGGATGGGGGCGGGCAATCAGCCCCAGCATTTT. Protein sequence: CASRGMGAGNQPQHF.

The CDR3 sequence is CASSPGGNNQPQHF. In DNA, the CDR3 is TGTGCCAGCAGCCCGGGGGGGAACAATCAGCCCCAGCATTTT. The chain employs TRBV9 and TRBJ1-5, with D tentatively TRBD1 (5 bases). Trimming left V 4 bases short and J 3 bases short, with 11 bases between. The CDR3 loop spans 14 amino acids. Germline assignment: CDR1 SGDLS and CDR2 YYNGEE.

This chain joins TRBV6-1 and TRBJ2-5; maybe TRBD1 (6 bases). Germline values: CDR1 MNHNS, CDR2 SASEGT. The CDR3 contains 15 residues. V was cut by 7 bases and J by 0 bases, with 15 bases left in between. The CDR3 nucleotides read TGTGCCAGCACTCTACAGGGCCTACACCAAGAGACCCAGTACTTC. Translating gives CASTLQGLHQETQYF.